This passage covers 5 T cell receptor beta chains from one sample sequenced in a study of cytomegalovirus exposure and HLA in healthy donors. The PCR had 60 Vbeta and 13 Jbeta primers. The data were produced by immunoSEQ multiplex PCR, yet TCRdb's version contains in-frame clones alone and is incomplete. The repertoire holds about 63,000 clones, with under 85% as singletons. The sequencing input was PBMCs. These receptors were taken from a man in his fifties or sixties in good health and CMV-seronegative.

The J gene is TRBJ2-5, the V gene TRBV13; 9 bases match TRBD2. There are 16 residues in the CDR3. The V gene end was trimmed by 5 bases and the J gene end by 2 bases; junction bases not matched to a gene: 9. The germline CDR1 and CDR2 sequences are PRHDT and FYEKMQ (reference sequence). DNA of the CDR3: TGTGCCAGCAGCAGCAGAGGGGCGGGGGGGCAAGAGACCCAGTACTTC. This codes for CASSSRGAGGQETQYF.

V usage is TRBV7-9 and J usage is TRBJ1-4; 9 nucleotides align to TRBD1. The germline V gene encodes CDR1 SEHNR and CDR2 FQNEAQ (reference sequence). V trimming: 3 bases; J trimming: 4 bases; junction bases outside the gene matches: 6. The CDR3 is 16 amino acids. The CDR3 bases are TGTGCCAGCAGCTTCACCGGGACAGGGATTAATGAAAAACTGTTTTTT. Protein sequence: CASSFTGTGINEKLFF.

The sample holds one count of this clone. This chain joins TRBV7-9 and TRBJ2-2, with 7 nucleotides matching TRBD2. The V and J ends lost 5 bases and 0 bases, in that order; junction bases with no gene match: 12. The CDR3 extends over 18 amino acids. Germline values: CDR1 SEHNR, CDR2 FQNEAQ (reference sequence). The CDR3 spells CASSGGLNLKANTGELFF. The CDR3 nucleotides read TGTGCCAGCAGCGGGGGACTAAACCTCAAAGCGAACACCGGGGAGCTGTTTTTT.

The CDR3 is CASSEGGADVNYGYTF. For the CDR3, the DNA is TGTGCCAGCAGCGAGGGGGGGGCGGACGTGAACTATGGCTACACCTTC. The V call is TRBV9, the J call TRBJ1-2; TRBD1 is a possible D gene (6 bases). Germline V gene lookup returns CDR1 SGDLS and CDR2 YYNGEE. CDR3 length equals 16 residues. V lost 3 bases to trimming and J lost 2 bases, with 17 bases between them.

With regard to this clone: The germline gene is not matched at one end of the junction; a read error may be the cause. The genes are TRBV11-1 and TRBJ1-6; tentative D call: TRBD1 (5 bases). CDR1 and CDR2 from the germline V gene are SGHAT and FQDESV (reference sequence). This CDR3 is built from 13 residues. The CDR3 sequence is CASSLEGDSLLHF. DNA for the CDR3: TGTGCCAGCAGCTTAGAAGGGGATTCACTCCTCCACTTT. Full variable domain (remainder filled in from reference TRBV11-1 and TRBJ1-6): EAEVAQSPRYKITEKSQAVAFWCDPISGHATLYWYRQILGQGPELLVQFQDESVVDDSQLPKDRFSAERLKGVDSTLKIQPAELGDSAMYLCASSLEGDSLLHFGNGTRLTVT.